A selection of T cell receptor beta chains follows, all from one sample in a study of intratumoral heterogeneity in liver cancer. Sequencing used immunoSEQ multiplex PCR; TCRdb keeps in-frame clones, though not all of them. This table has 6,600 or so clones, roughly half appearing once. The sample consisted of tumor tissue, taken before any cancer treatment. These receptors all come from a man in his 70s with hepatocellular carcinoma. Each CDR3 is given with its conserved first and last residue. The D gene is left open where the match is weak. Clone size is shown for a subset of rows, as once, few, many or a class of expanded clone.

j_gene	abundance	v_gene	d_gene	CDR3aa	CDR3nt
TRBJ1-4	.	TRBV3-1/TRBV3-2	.	CASTRWAANEKLFF	TGTGCCAGCACCCGATGGGCCGCAAATGAAAAACTGTTTTTT
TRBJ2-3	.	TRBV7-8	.	CATQDGRADTQYF	TGTGCTACCCAAGATGGCAGAGCAGATACGCAGTATTTT
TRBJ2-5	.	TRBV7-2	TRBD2	CASSYQRGARETQYF	TGTGCCAGCAGCTACCAGCGGGGGGCCAGAGAGACCCAGTACTTC
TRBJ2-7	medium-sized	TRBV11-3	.	CASSLGGGEQYF	TGTGCCAGCAGCTTAGGAGGGGGCGAGCAGTACTTC
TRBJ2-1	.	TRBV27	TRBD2	CASSSGGALEQFF	TGTGCCAGCAGTAGCGGGGGGGCCTTGGAGCAGTTCTTC
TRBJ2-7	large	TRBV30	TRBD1	CAWARDSYNEQYF	TGTGCCTGGGCTCGGGACAGTTACAACGAGCAGTACTTC
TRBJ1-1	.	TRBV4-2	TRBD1	CASSRLTGAIGNTEAFF	TGTGCCAGCAGCCGGTTGACAGGGGCCATCGGGAACACTGAAGCTTTCTTT
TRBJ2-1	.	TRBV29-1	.	CSVPVGPYSYNEQFF	TGCAGCGTCCCCGTGGGACCCTACTCCTACAATGAGCAGTTCTTC
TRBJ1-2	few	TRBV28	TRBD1	CASSTGQGVYGYTF	TGTGCCAGCAGTACGGGACAGGGGGTCTATGGCTACACCTTC
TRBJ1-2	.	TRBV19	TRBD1	CASRDRGGAMGYTF	TGTGCCAGTAGGGACAGGGGCGGTGCTATGGGCTACACCTTC
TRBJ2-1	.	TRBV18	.	CASSLDDGWSSYNEQFF	TGTGCCAGCTCACTGGATGACGGTTGGAGCTCCTACAATGAGCAGTTCTTC
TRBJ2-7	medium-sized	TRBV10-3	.	CAISADGFYEQYF	TGTGCCATCAGTGCAGACGGGTTCTACGAGCAGTACTTC
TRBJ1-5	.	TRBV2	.	CASAGGGNQPQHF	TGTGCCAGCGCCGGTGGTGGCAATCAGCCCCAGCATTTT
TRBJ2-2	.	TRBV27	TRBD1	CASSLSGQGAHRELFF	TGTGCCAGCAGTTTATCGGGCCAGGGGGCGCACCGGGAGCTGTTTTTT
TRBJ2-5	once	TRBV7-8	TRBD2	CASSTDSGGGTQYF	TGTGCCAGCAGCACCGATAGCGGGGGGGGGACCCAGTACTTC
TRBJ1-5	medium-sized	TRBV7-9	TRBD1	CASSLAGQNQPQHF	TGTGCCAGCAGCTTAGCGGGACAGAATCAGCCCCAGCATTTT
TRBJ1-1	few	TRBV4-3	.	CASSQGIGLGALNTEAFF	TGCGCCAGCAGCCAAGGCATTGGTTTGGGGGCCCTGAACACTGAAGCTTTCTTT
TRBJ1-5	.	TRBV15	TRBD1	CATSRAGTGNQPQHF	TGTGCCACCAGCAGAGCTGGGACAGGCAATCAGCCCCAGCATTTT
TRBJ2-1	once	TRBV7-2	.	CASSPDYGEYNEQFF	TGTGCCAGCAGCCCAGATTATGGGGAATACAATGAGCAGTTCTTC